This TCR beta chain was identified during a study of T cell responses to AZD1222 COVID-19 vaccine (dated by TCRdb to the early 2020s). For the study in its entirety: AZD1222 recipients with second doses at about 4 weeks or about 12 weeks were pooled, because spike-specific TCR depth and breadth did not differ between schedules. A total of 233 trial participants underwent TCR sequencing, of whom roughly 210 had received two doses of AZD1222 and around 25 had received two doses of the MenACWY control vaccine. Trial participants were enrolled by age into 18-55, 56-69 and 70-plus year subgroups, with 148, 28 and 57 TCR-sequenced participants respectively.

The CDR3 regions of human TCRbeta chains were subjected to immunosequencing. In the original analysis: Repertoire TCRs were matched against a reference library of SARS-CoV-2-specific TCRs generated with the MIRA antigen-specificity platform. Breadth meant the fraction of unique TCRs that were SARS-CoV-2-associated, whereas depth meant the fraction of total T cells that were SARS-CoV-2-associated. Using the MIRA data, each spike-specific TCR was mapped to the spike region that the TCR reacts to and placed in a CD4 or CD8 class. Log10-transformed breadth and depth values were compared by one-way ANOVA with Sidak's multiple comparisons tests. Not all clones reach the TCRdb copy of this immuneACCESS table, which keeps in-frame sequences only. Checked studies attribute under half of the gap to unresolved V genes and leave the rest unexplained. The DNA gave D and trimming, while V, J and clone size come from that table. The sample contains 75,000 to 90,000 clones, over 90% of them found a single time. The ten most abundant clones make up approximately 5.2% of the sample.

The CDR3 covers 15 residues, taking in both the cysteine and the phenylalanine. Only the CDR3 part of the read is kept: 45 bases, read in frame from the first base. CDR1 MDHEN and CDR2 SYDVKM were looked up in the germline V gene. What this sample's time point label stands for: baseline before first vaccination. Samples from vaccinated people were obtained from the UK trials COV001 and COV002, which included a single-blind randomized controlled phase 2/3 trial of AZD1222 (ChAdOx1 nCoV-19) in healthy adults. For TCRbeta chain sequencing, PBMC samples were collected from trial participants at day 0 and at day 28 after the second dose. Results and caveats for the whole study, not just this receptor: Because no day 14 peak-response samples were available, repertoires were characterized only after the peak T cell response. Spike-specific TCR breadth and depth rose significantly after two AZD1222 doses compared with day 0 and with MenACWY recipients. Participants were mostly white British, with more females than males. The authors suggested clonal diversity may have been underestimated. The 56-69-year group was small, and its depth increase did not reach significance, likely because of low power. Vaccine-associated CD4 TCRs spanned the whole spike protein, with dominant responses in regions 160-218 and 743-854. Conclusions about previously exposed vaccinees are limited because only a handful of AZD1222 recipients were SARS-CoV-2 seropositive at baseline. Epitopes outside the regions mutated in the B.1.351 and B.1.1.7 variants were reportedly recognized by nearly half of the unique spike-specific TCRs.

Notes on this clone: The antigen it binds to is not known. No much larger clone is present one base from it, and per-base qualities are unavailable.

The clonotype was recovered from an adult in good health. The sample here was peripheral blood, taken on day 0 of AZD1222 vaccination. This chain is built from TRBV28 and TRBJ2-2, and TRBD1 matches 8 of the central bases. The CDR3 in this case is CAVGGRGQSAGELFF. The nucleotides read TGTGCAGTCGGGGGCAGGGGGCAATCGGCCGGGGAGCTGTTTTTT.